The 18 T cell receptor beta chains in this list originate from one sample, sequenced in a study of T cell repertoires in cytomegalovirus infection. These receptors are not linked to any known antigen. One entry per CDR3 protein, called by TCRdb with MiXCR from the reads. The sample carries approximately 910,000 distinct CDR3 sequences, about a third recorded once. Sequencing was performed on cultured CD8+ T cells from PBMCs, taken from culture after CMV antigen stimulation. The receptor source for this set is a human donor in good health (CMV status not recorded). Some clones in this sample may be carry-over from other donors' samples.

The chain recombines TRBV27 with TRBJ1-6; D gene unclear. The CDR3 runs to 14 residues. Germline-derived CDR1 and CDR2 are MNHEY and SMNVEV (reference sequence). Trimming stripped 3 bases from V and 7 bases from J, with 10 bases between. CDR3 nucleotides: TGTGCCAGCAGTTTCCAAAGGGTGAATTCACCCCTCCACTTT. Translation gives CASSFQRVNSPLHF.

The chain joins TRBV7-6 to TRBJ1-1; 8 nucleotides align to TRBD1. Germline CDR1 is SGHVS and CDR2 is FNYEAQ. V gave up 5 bases and J gave up 0 bases; unmatched junction bases: 2. The CDR3 sequence is 14 residues long. CDR3 sequence reads: CASSAGGMNTEAFF. The CDR3 region has the DNA TGTGCCAGCAGCGCAGGGGGCATGAACACTGAAGCTTTCTTT.

The chain is built from TRBV6-1 and TRBJ1-1, with D possibly TRBD1 on 5 matching bases. Trimming removed 7 bases at V and 0 bases at J, with 21 bases between. Germline CDR1 is MNHNS and CDR2 is SASEGT. This CDR3 spans 17 amino acids. The CDR3 region is CASIDWGVGFMNTEAFF. The CDR3 DNA follows: TGTGCCAGCATAGATTGGGGGGTGGGCTTCATGAACACTGAAGCTTTCTTT.

In its sample, this clonotype was seen a few times. The chain has TRBV11-2 and TRBJ2-2, with TRBD1 as a possible D gene (5 bases). This CDR3 is 16 amino acids long. CDR1 is SGHAT and CDR2 is FQNNGV in the germline V gene. Trimming took off 0 bases at V and 4 bases at J, with 12 bases between the two ends. The CDR3 loop reads CASSLDAGPITGELFF. In DNA form, the CDR3 reads TGTGCCAGCAGCTTAGATGCAGGGCCAATCACCGGGGAGCTGTTTTTT.

This clonotype was recorded once. Being one base from a much bigger clone, this may be a read error. The genes are TRBV7-8 and TRBJ1-3; D unclear. The CDR3 covers 14 residues. Germline CDR1 is SGHVS and CDR2 is FQNEAQ. V gave up 4 bases and J gave up 4 bases, with 11 bases separating them. The CDR3 region is CASSSAMMGNTIYF. The CDR3 bases are TGTGCCAGCAGCTCGGCCATGATGGGAAACACCATATATTTT.

The chain employs TRBV6-2 or TRBV6-3 and TRBJ1-6; D is unclear. Germline V lookup: CDR1 MNHEY, CDR2 SVGEGT. Trimming pared 2 bases from V and 3 bases from J, leaving 8 bases between. The length of the CDR3 is 15 residues. The CDR3 here is CASSYNDGYNSPLHF. In nucleotides, the CDR3 is TGTGCCAGCAGTTACAACGATGGCTATAATTCACCCCTCCACTTT.

This clonotype was counted a few times. The rearrangement links TRBV7-9 to TRBJ2-1; tentatively, D is TRBD2 (5 bases). The CDR3 has 14 amino acids. CDR1 and CDR2 (germline): SEHNR, FQNEAQ (reference sequence). V was cut by 5 bases and J by 8 bases, with 16 bases left in between. The CDR3 region is CASSPRGGDYEQFF. Written as DNA, the CDR3 is TGTGCCAGCAGCCCCCGGGGTGGCGACTATGAGCAGTTCTTC.

This clonotype was counted a few times. The rearrangement uses TRBV6-5 and TRBJ2-3; D might be TRBD2 (5 bases). Germline V gives CDR1 MNHEY, CDR2 SVGAGI. This CDR3 has 16 residues. V dropped 0 bases and J dropped 2 bases, with 12 bases sitting between them. The DNA for the CDR3 is TGTGCCAGCAGTTACTCGGTTAGCGCCTCCACAGATACGCAGTATTTT. Encoded protein: CASSYSVSASTDTQYF.

This clonotype has a count of ten or more. The chain has TRBV12-3 or TRBV12-4 and TRBJ2-7; 8 nucleotides line up with TRBD1. V shed 8 bases and J 1 base; nucleotides not matched to a gene: 7. The CDR3 covers 14 residues. The DNA of the CDR3 is TGTGCCAGCCTGAACCGGGACAGGTCCTACGAGCAGTACTTC. Residues: CASLNRDRSYEQYF.

The chain joins TRBV23-1 to TRBJ1-1; D is ambiguous. TRBV23-1 is recorded as an ORF, its role being uncertain. The V end lost 8 bases, the J end lost 0 bases, and 7 bases lay between the germline ends. The CDR3 totals 12 residues. The CDR3 region is CASLSMNTEAFF. The CDR3 DNA reads TGCGCCAGCTTGAGTATGAACACTGAAGCTTTCTTT.

This chain uses TRBV5-6 with TRBJ1-3, with D possibly TRBD1 on 5 matching bases. Germline V CDR1 and CDR2: SGHDT, YYEEEE. The CDR3 has 18 amino acids. Trimming pared 0 bases from V and 0 bases from J, leaving 16 bases between. The CDR3, as DNA: TGTGCCAGCAGCTTGGGGGCAGGGCTTTACCTCTCTGGAAACACCATATATTTT. Translated: CASSLGAGLYLSGNTIYF. Supplemented by reference TRBV5-6 and TRBJ1-3, the full variable domain reads DAGVTQSPTHLIKTRGQQVTLRCSPKSGHDTVSWYQQALGQGPQFIFQYYEEEERQRGNFPDRFSGHQFPNYSSELNVNALLLGDSALYLCASSLGAGLYLSGNTIYFGEGSWLTVV.

The J gene is TRBJ1-1, the V gene TRBV28, with a tentative D call TRBD1 (5 bases). Deletions cut 3 bases from V and 5 bases from J, with 16 bases between. Per germline, CDR1 MDHEN and CDR2 SYDVKM. The CDR3 is 15 amino acids. The CDR3, as DNA: TGTGCCAGCAGTTTTCTCGCCAGGGTTTTAACTGAAGCTTTCTTT. This sequence encodes CASSFLARVLTEAFF.

The chain combines TRBV15 with TRBJ2-3; the match to TRBD1 covers 7 bases. The CDR3 totals 18 residues. Germline V gene data show CDR1 as LNHNV and CDR2 as YYDKDF (reference sequence). The V gene end was trimmed by 4 bases and the J gene end by 0 bases; junction bases not matched to a gene: 13. The CDR3 DNA follows: TGTGCCACCAGCAAGAAAAGGGACAGTTCCTCTAGCACAGATACGCAGTATTTT. Translated, it gives CATSKKRDSSSSTDTQYF.

This chain uses TRBV7-1 with TRBJ1-2; 7 bases agree with TRBD1. TRBV7-1 is identified as an open reading frame with a role that is uncertain. V was pared by 8 bases and J by 8 bases, with 11 bases of the junction left unmatched. CDR3 length: 13 residues. For the CDR3, the DNA is TGTGCCAGCGGATTTACAGGGGACCAAGGCTACACCTTC. The encoded protein is CASGFTGDQGYTF.

This clonotype was counted only a few times. The chain uses TRBV6-1 and TRBJ1-5; D ambiguous. Trimming removed 3 bases at V and 5 bases at J, with 20 bases between. This CDR3 is 17 amino acids long. CDR1 and CDR2 from the germline V gene are MNHNS and SASEGT. CDR3: CASSEGVWGYTDQPQHF. The CDR3 region has the DNA TGTGCCAGCAGTGAGGGAGTATGGGGTTATACGGATCAGCCCCAGCATTTT.

The chain couples TRBV5-8 to TRBJ2-6, with D possibly matching TRBD1 (5 bases). V was pared by 2 bases and J by 4 bases, with 10 bases between. Germline V gives CDR1 SGHTS, CDR2 YDEGEE. The CDR3 is 15 amino acids. The CDR3 loop reads CASSFQGVGANVLTF. The CDR3 DNA follows: TGTGCCAGCAGCTTTCAGGGTGTGGGGGCCAACGTCCTGACTTTC.

This chain joins TRBV12-5 and TRBJ2-1; the match to TRBD2 covers 7 bases. Germline assignment: CDR1 LGHNT and CDR2 FRNRAP. V dropped 7 bases and J dropped 1; count of bases not matched to a gene: 13. The CDR3 spans 17 residues. DNA of the CDR3: TGTGCTAGTGCCCTTGGTATGGGGGGGTTTTCCTACAATGAGCAGTTCTTC. The encoded protein is CASALGMGGFSYNEQFF.

The chain links TRBV28 to TRBJ2-3; 8 bases match TRBD2. J lost 2 bases, V lost 5 bases, and 12 bases had no gene match. The CDR3 loop spans 17 amino acids. Germline V gene lookup returns CDR1 MDHEN and CDR2 SYDVKM. The CDR3 sequence is CASSPGGPAINTDTQYF. The CDR3 DNA is TGTGCCAGCAGTCCGGGGGGGCCGGCAATCAACACAGATACGCAGTATTTT.